The 21 T cell receptor beta chains listed next were all sequenced from one sample in a study of blood T cell repertoires in COVID-19. Assay: immunoSEQ multiplex PCR; the TCRdb copy retains only in-frame clones and omits some. The table lists about 250,000 clones, 80% to 95% of them singletons. Sequencing input: PBMCs or T cells enriched from blood (not recorded which). Receptors were obtained from a woman aged 18-29 years who had recovered from COVID-19.

Only one count was recorded for this clone. The chain has TRBV18 and TRBJ1-1; D gene unclear. The CDR3 extends over 14 amino acids. Trimming shortened V by 6 bases and J by 1 base, and 12 bases separated the two germline ends. CDR1 KGHSH and CDR2 LQKENI come from the germline V gene. CDR3 protein: CASSFTVENTEAFF. CDR3 in DNA: TGTGCCAGCTCCTTCACGGTAGAGAACACTGAAGCTTTCTTT. Together with reference TRBV18 and TRBJ1-1, the CDR3 gives the full variable domain: NAGVMQNPRHLVRRRGQEARLRCSPMKGHSHVYWYRQLPEEGLKFMVYLQKENIIDESGMPKERFSAEFPKEGPSILRIQQVVRGDSAAYFCASSFTVENTEAFFGQGTRLTVV.

V usage is TRBV7-2 and J usage is TRBJ2-6; D call uncertain. Trimming took off 11 bases at V and 2 bases at J, with 13 bases between the two ends. There are 14 residues in the CDR3. CDR1 is SGHTA and CDR2 is FQGNSA in the germline V gene. The CDR3: CAVPTLAGANVLTF. For the CDR3, the DNA is TGTGCCGTTCCGACTTTAGCTGGGGCCAACGTCCTGACTTTC.

CDR3 protein: CASSPSGGQGNNEQFF. The CDR3 coding sequence is TGTGCCAGCAGTCCCTCAGGGGGACAGGGCAACAATGAGCAGTTCTTC. The chain links TRBV27 to TRBJ2-1, with 9 bases lining up with TRBD1. The CDR3 has 16 residues. Germline CDR1 MNHEY, CDR2 SMNVEV (reference sequence). The V and J ends lost 5 bases and 5 bases, in that order; junction bases with no gene match: 10.

This clone was picked up a small number of times. The rearrangement joins TRBV11-3 to TRBJ1-1; the D is unclear. V was cut by 3 bases and J by 1 base, with 3 bases left in between. The CDR3 runs 12 residues. Germline CDR1 reads SGHNT; CDR2 reads YENEEA. The CDR3 spells CASSLANTEAFF. The CDR3 DNA sequence: TGTGCCAGCAGCTTGGCGAACACTGAAGCTTTCTTT. The whole variable domain, remainder taken from reference TRBV11-3 and TRBJ1-1, is EAGVVQSPRYKIIEKKQPVAFWCNPISGHNTLYWYLQNLGQGPELLIRYENEEAVDDSQLPKDRFSAERLKGVDSTLKIQPAELGDSAVYLCASSLANTEAFFGQGTRLTVV.

This clone was seen only once. This chain connects TRBV3-1 (or the pseudogene TRBV3-2) to TRBJ1-1; tentative D call: TRBD1 (5 bases). This CDR3 region has 14 residues. The V gene's germline CDR1 is LGHDT and CDR2 YNNKEL (reference sequence). With 3 bases removed from V and 0 bases from J, the gap between germline ends came to 8 bases. Written as DNA, the CDR3 is TGTGCCAGCAGCCATTCAGGGTTGAACACTGAAGCTTTCTTT. Translating gives CASSHSGLNTEAFF.

The V gene is TRBV5-3, the J gene TRBJ2-3; 9 positions agree with TRBD2. TRBV5-3 is an open reading frame, and its role is uncertain. Trimming at V came to 4 bases and at J to 4 bases, leaving 13 bases not matched to a gene. CDR3 size: 17 residues. The DNA for the CDR3 is TGTGCCAGAAGCGGTCTGGAGCGGGAGGATTGGGCAGATACGCAGTATTTT. This sequence encodes CARSGLEREDWADTQYF.

The V and J genes are TRBV3-1 (or the pseudogene TRBV3-2) and TRBJ1-1; D is unclear. V lost 7 bases and J 4 bases, leaving 13 bases between the germline ends. Germline V lookup: CDR1 LGHDT, CDR2 YNNKEL (reference sequence). This CDR3 region has 13 residues. The CDR3 DNA reads TGTGCCAGCACCGAGGTGGTAGGCACTGAAGCTTTCTTT. Translating gives CASTEVVGTEAFF.

The chain links TRBV5-1 to TRBJ1-1; possibly TRBD1 for D (5 bases). This CDR3 contains 16 residues. V was pared by 2 bases and J by 4 bases, with 18 bases between. Per the germline V gene, CDR1 is SGHRS and CDR2 is YFSETQ. DNA for the CDR3: TGCGCCAGCAGCTTAAACAGTGGGGGGACTACCACTGAAGCTTTCTTT. It translates to CASSLNSGGTTTEAFF.

The chain employs TRBV5-1 and TRBJ2-5; the D gene is possibly TRBD2 (6 bases). V lost 4 bases, J lost 2 bases, and 15 bases lay in between. Germline loops: CDR1 SGHRS, CDR2 YFSETQ. The CDR3 has 15 residues. In DNA form, the CDR3 reads TGCGCCAGCAGCCGAGCAGGGACTCCACAAGAGACCCAGTACTTC. Translating it yields CASSRAGTPQETQYF. Full variable domain (missing parts from reference TRBV5-1 and TRBJ2-5): KAGVTQTPRYLIKTRGQQVTLSCSPISGHRSVSWYQQTPGQGLQFLFEYFSETQRNKGNFPGRFSGRQFSNSRSEMNVSTLELGDSALYLCASSRAGTPQETQYFGPGTRLLVL.

The rearrangement uses TRBV24-1 and TRBJ2-7; 8 nucleotides match TRBD1. The V segment lost 11 bases and the J segment 6 bases; nucleotides outside the gene matches: 11. Germline V lookup: CDR1 KGHDR, CDR2 SFDVKD. CDR3 size: 13 residues. Here the CDR3 reads CAISGTGASEQYF. In DNA, the CDR3 is TGTGCCATTTCCGGGACAGGAGCCTCCGAGCAGTACTTC.

On this clone: Other DNA sequences in the same sample also yield this CDR3. The chain is built from TRBV28 and TRBJ1-2; 7 nucleotides line up with TRBD1. The CDR3 has 13 amino acids. Germline CDR1 MDHEN, CDR2 SYDVKM. V trimming: 6 bases; J trimming: 4 bases; junction bases outside the gene matches: 5. The CDR3 loop is CASSRGQAYGYTF. CDR3 coding DNA: TGTGCCAGCAGCCGCGGACAGGCCTATGGCTACACCTTC.

The genes are TRBV10-3 and TRBJ1-5; 9 nucleotides match TRBD1. CDR1 and CDR2 (germline): ENHRY, SYGVKD. CDR3 length equals 15 residues. With 8 bases clipped from V and 1 base from J, the junction kept 6 bases outside the gene matches. CDR3 DNA sequence: TGTGCCATCGGCGGGACAGGGATGAGCAATCAGCCCCAGCATTTT. This translates into CAIGGTGMSNQPQHF.

The V and J genes are TRBV7-2 and TRBJ2-5, with D possibly being TRBD2 (6 bases). With 2 bases removed from V and 5 bases from J, the gap between germline ends came to 18 bases. The germline V gene encodes CDR1 SGHTA and CDR2 FQGNSA. There are 16 residues in the CDR3. The CDR3 sequence is CASSLSGRAGSETQYF. The CDR3 DNA is TGTGCCAGCAGCTTATCGGGCAGGGCGGGGTCGGAGACCCAGTACTTC.

The chain links TRBV28 to TRBJ2-5, with a tentative D call TRBD2 (5 bases). V was trimmed by 6 bases and J by 5 bases, leaving 13 bases between them. The CDR3 totals 13 residues. Germline lookup yields CDR1 MDHEN and CDR2 SYDVKM. CDR3 coding DNA: TGTGCCAGCAGCCGTAGCGTGGGGGAGACCCAGTACTTC. Protein product: CASSRSVGETQYF.

This chain links TRBV4-1 with TRBJ1-6, with 9 bases fitting TRBD1. Germline V gives CDR1 MGHRA, CDR2 YSYEKL. V lost 7 bases and J lost 12; bases outside the gene matches: 13. The CDR3 loop spans 15 amino acids. Written as DNA, the CDR3 is TGCGCCAGCACCACTATAGGACAGGGGACTGGACCCCTCCACTTT. Protein product: CASTTIGQGTGPLHF.

The chain links TRBV5-4 to TRBJ2-3; 14 bases fit TRBD2. The germline V gene encodes CDR1 SGHNT and CDR2 YYREEE (reference sequence). The V segment lost 0 bases and the J segment 8 bases; nucleotides outside the gene matches: 8. The CDR3 runs 17 residues. CDR3 sequence: CASSLGPGLAGDGTQYF. The CDR3 DNA reads as TGTGCCAGCAGCTTGGGGCCGGGACTAGCGGGAGACGGTACGCAGTATTTT.

This chain links TRBV4-1 with TRBJ1-2, with D perhaps TRBD1 (5 bases). The CDR3 has 14 amino acids. The germline V gene encodes CDR1 MGHRA and CDR2 YSYEKL. V was pared by 1 base and J by 8 bases, with 14 bases between. This chain's CDR3 is CASSQVGGAKGYTF. The CDR3 bases are TGCGCCAGCAGCCAAGTGGGAGGGGCGAAAGGCTACACCTTC.

The chain has TRBV28 and TRBJ2-7; D call uncertain. Germline CDR1 reads MDHEN; CDR2 reads SYDVKM. CDR3 length: 14 residues. The V and J ends lost 1 base and 3 bases respectively, with 10 bases between them. CDR3 region: CASSLSSSDYEQYF. CDR3 nucleotides: TGTGCCAGCAGTTTATCTAGTTCCGACTACGAGCAGTACTTC.

The chain is built from TRBV7-2 and TRBJ1-6, with D perhaps matching TRBD1 (5 bases). The CDR3 runs 14 residues. V was trimmed by 1 base and J by 10 bases, leaving 11 bases between them. The germline gives CDR1 SGHTA, CDR2 FQGNSA. The CDR3 protein is CASSLEAGFSPLHF. Written as DNA, the CDR3 is TGTGCCAGCAGCTTAGAAGCAGGGTTCTCACCCCTCCACTTT.

This chain joins TRBV28 and TRBJ1-2, with TRBD1 as a possible D gene (5 bases). This CDR3 comprises 14 residues. V was shortened by 5 bases and J by 5 bases, with 15 bases between the two germline ends. Germline V gene data show CDR1 as MDHEN and CDR2 as SYDVKM. The CDR3 is CASSIGGARYGYTF. DNA for the CDR3: TGTGCCAGCAGTATAGGAGGGGCACGGTATGGCTACACCTTC.

This clone was recorded a few times. The CDR3 nucleotides are TGTGCCAGCTCCTCGTCCCGGGACAGGAACACTGAAGCTTTCTTT. This encodes CASSSSRDRNTEAFF. The chain combines TRBV18 with TRBJ1-1; 7 bases agree with TRBD1. The CDR3 consists of 15 residues. Unmatched junction bases numbered 8, after V lost 6 bases and J lost 1 base. In germline, CDR1 is KGHSH, CDR2 LQKENI.